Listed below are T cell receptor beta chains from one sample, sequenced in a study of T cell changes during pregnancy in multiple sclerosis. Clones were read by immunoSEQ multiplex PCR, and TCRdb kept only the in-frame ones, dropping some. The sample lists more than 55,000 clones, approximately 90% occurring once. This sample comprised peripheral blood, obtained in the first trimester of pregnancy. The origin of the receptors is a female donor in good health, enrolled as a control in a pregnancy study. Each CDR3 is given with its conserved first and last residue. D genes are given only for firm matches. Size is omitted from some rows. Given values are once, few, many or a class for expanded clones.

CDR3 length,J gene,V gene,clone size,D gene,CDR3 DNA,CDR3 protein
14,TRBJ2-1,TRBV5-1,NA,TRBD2,TGCGCCAGCAGCTCCTCGGGGGGCTACAATGAGCAGTTCTTC,CASSSSGGYNEQFF
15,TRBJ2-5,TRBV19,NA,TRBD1,TGTGCCAGTAGTGACGGACAGGGTCGGAAAGAGACCCAGTACTTC,CASSDGQGRKETQYF
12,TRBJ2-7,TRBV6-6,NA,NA,TGTGCCAGCAGTTCTCCGGAGGGGGAGCAGTACTTC,CASSSPEGEQYF
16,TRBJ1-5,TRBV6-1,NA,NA,TGTGCCAGCAGTGTGGGGGGGGTCTATAGCAATCAGCCCCAGCATTTT,CASSVGGVYSNQPQHF
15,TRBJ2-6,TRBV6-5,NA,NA,TGTGCCAGCAGTTACTCCCGGTCTGGGGCCAACGTCCTGACTTTC,CASSYSRSGANVLTF
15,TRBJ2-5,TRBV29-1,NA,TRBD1,TGCAGCGTTGCCTTGATAGGGACAGGTCAAGAGACCCAGTACTTC,CSVALIGTGQETQYF
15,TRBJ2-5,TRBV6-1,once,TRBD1,TGTGCCAGCAGTCCACGGGACAGGGGATTCGAGACCCAGTACTTC,CASSPRDRGFETQYF
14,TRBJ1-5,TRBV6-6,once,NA,TGTGCCAGCAGTTCCTATGGAGGGGCCCAGCCCCAGCATTTT,CASSSYGGAQPQHF
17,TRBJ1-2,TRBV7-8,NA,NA,TGTGCCAGCAGCCAGCCGTCCTACAGGCGACCTAACTATGGCTACACCTTC,CASSQPSYRRPNYGYTF
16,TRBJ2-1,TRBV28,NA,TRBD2,TGTGCCAGCAGTTTTGACCGCGAGCTAGCGGACAATGAGCAGTTCTTC,CASSFDRELADNEQFF
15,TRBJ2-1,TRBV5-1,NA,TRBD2,TGCGCCAGCAGCCCGACTAGCGGAGCCTACAATGAGCAGTTCTTC,CASSPTSGAYNEQFF
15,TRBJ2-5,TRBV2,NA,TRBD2,TGTGCCAGCAGGTCGACTAGCGGGAGAGGTGAGACCCAGTACTTC,CASRSTSGRGETQYF
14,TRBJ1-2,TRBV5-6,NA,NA,TGTGCCAGCAGCTTGTGGGAGGGGACCTATGGCTACACCTTC,CASSLWEGTYGYTF
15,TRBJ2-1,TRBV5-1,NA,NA,TGCGCCAGCAGCTTGGACTTGTACTCCTACAATGAGCAGTTCTTC,CASSLDLYSYNEQFF
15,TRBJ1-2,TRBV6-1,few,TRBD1,TGTGCCAGCAGTGACCGGACAGGGGGCTTAGGAGGCTACACCTTC,CASSDRTGGLGGYTF
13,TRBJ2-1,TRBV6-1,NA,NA,TGTGCCAGCAGTGATACGTGGGCAAATGAGCAGTTCTTC,CASSDTWANEQFF
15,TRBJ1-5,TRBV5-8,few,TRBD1,TGTGCCAGCAGCTGGGGACAGGGGGATAATCAGCCCCAGCATTTT,CASSWGQGDNQPQHF
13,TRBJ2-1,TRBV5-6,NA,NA,TGTGCCAGCAGCTTGGGGCAGTACAATGAGCAGTTCTTC,CASSLGQYNEQFF
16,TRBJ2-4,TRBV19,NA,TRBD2,TGTGCCAGTAGTTATGGAAGCGGGAAAGCCAAAAACATTCAGTACTTC,CASSYGSGKAKNIQYF
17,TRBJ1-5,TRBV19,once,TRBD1,TGTGCCAGTAGTGGGAAGACAGGGGACTATAGCAATCAGCCCCAGCATTTT,CASSGKTGDYSNQPQHF
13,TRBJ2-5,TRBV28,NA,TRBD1,TGTGCCAGCAGCCCGGGACAGGGAGAGACCCAGTACTTC,CASSPGQGETQYF
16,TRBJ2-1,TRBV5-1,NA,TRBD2,TGCGCCAGCAGCGTTGGGACTAGCGGTAGTATCAGTGAGCAGTTCTTC,CASSVGTSGSISEQFF
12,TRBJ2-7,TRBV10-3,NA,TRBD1,TGTGCCTCTCGGGACAGTATCTACGAGCAGTACTTC,CASRDSIYEQYF
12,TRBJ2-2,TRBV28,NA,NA,TGTGCCAGCAGTTTTATTTCCGGGGAGCTGTTTTTT,CASSFISGELFF
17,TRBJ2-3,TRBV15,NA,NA,TGTGCCACCAACTCCAGAAGCGGGCAACGTCGCACAGATACGCAGTATTTT,CATNSRSGQRRTDTQYF
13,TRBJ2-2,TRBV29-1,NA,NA,TGCAGCGTCGGAGGCCACAACACCGGGGAGCTGTTTTTT,CSVGGHNTGELFF
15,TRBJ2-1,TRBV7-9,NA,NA,TGTGCCAGCAGCTTAACTCGAAGCTCCTACAATGAGCAGTTCTTC,CASSLTRSSYNEQFF
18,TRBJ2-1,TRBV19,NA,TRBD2,TGTGCCAGTAGTCCTAACAGACTAGCGGGAGGCTCCTACAATGAGCAGTTCTTC,CASSPNRLAGGSYNEQFF
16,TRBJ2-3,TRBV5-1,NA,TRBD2,TGCGCCAGCAGCTTGATGAGCGGGAGCCCCGCAGATACGCAGTATTTT,CASSLMSGSPADTQYF
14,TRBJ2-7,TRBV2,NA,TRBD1,TGTGCCAGCAGTGAGAGACAGGGATCCTACGAGCAGTACTTC,CASSERQGSYEQYF
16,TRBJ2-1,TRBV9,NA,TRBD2,TGTGCCAGCAGCGTAGAGTCTAGCGGGAGGGCCTACGAGCAGTTCTTC,CASSVESSGRAYEQFF
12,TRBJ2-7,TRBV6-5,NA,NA,TGTGCCAGCAGGAAGAGTGTGAACGAGCAGTACTTC,CASRKSVNEQYF
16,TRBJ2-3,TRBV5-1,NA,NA,TGCGCCAGCAGCTTGTGGTCGGGGGAATACACAGATACGCAGTATTTT,CASSLWSGEYTDTQYF
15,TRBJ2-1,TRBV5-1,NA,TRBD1,TGCGCCAGCAGCGTTGGGACAGGGGGATCGGATGAGCAGTTCTTC,CASSVGTGGSDEQFF
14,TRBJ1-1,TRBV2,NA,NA,TGTGCCAGCAGTGACGTCGTCGGGACAAATGTAGCTTTCTTT,CASSDVVGTNVAFF
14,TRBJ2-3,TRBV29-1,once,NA,TGCAGCGTTGCTGGGGGGGCAGGTACAGATACGCAGTATTTT,CSVAGGAGTDTQYF
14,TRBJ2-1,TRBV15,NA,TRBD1,TGTGCCACCAGCAGAGTCCGACAGGGAGTCGAGCAGTTCTTC,CATSRVRQGVEQFF
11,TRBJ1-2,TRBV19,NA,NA,TGTGCCAGTAGATTCGGGGGTGGCTACACCTTC,CASRFGGGYTF
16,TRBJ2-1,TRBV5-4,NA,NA,TGTGCCAGCAGAACACAGGGGGGGAGCTCCTACAATGAGCAGTTCTTC,CASRTQGGSSYNEQFF
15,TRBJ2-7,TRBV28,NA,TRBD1,TGTGCCAGCAGTTTAGCAAGGACAGGGACCTACGAGCAGTACTTC,CASSLARTGTYEQYF
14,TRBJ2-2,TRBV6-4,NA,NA,TGTGCCAGCAGTACAGGACCGAACACCGGGGAGCTGTTTTTT,CASSTGPNTGELFF
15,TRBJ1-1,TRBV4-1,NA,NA,TGCGCCAGCAGCCAAGAAGGGGCGTGGGACACTGAAGCTTTCTTT,CASSQEGAWDTEAFF
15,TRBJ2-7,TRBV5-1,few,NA,TGCGCCAGCAGCTTGGTGCTGCAGGCTCAAAACGAGCAGTACTTC,CASSLVLQAQNEQYF
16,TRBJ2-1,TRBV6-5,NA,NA,TGTGCCAGCAGTTACTCCCGAGACAGCTCCTACAATGAGCAGTTCTTC,CASSYSRDSSYNEQFF
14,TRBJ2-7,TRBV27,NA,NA,TGTGCCAGCAGTTACAGCTATATCCCCTACGAGCAGTACTTC,CASSYSYIPYEQYF
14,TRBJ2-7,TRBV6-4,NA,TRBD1,TGTGCCAGCAGTCGGGGACAGGGTGACTACGAGCAGTACTTC,CASSRGQGDYEQYF
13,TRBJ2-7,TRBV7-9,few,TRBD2,TGTGCCAGCAGCAAGTTCGGACTAGACGAGCAGTACTTC,CASSKFGLDEQYF
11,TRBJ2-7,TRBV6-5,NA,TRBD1,TGTGCCAGCCACAGGGGCCACGAGCAGTACTTC,CASHRGHEQYF
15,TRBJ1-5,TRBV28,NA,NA,TGTGCCAGCAGTTTATTAGCCGGGTACGAGCAGCCCCAGCATTTT,CASSLLAGYEQPQHF
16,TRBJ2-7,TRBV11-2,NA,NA,TGTGCCAGCAGCTTAAATAGGGGCGACGGTTCCTACGAGCAGTACTTC,CASSLNRGDGSYEQYF
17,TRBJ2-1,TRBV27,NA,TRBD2,TGTGCCAGCAGGATAGCGGGTCCTAGGAGCTCCTACAATGAGCAGTTCTTC,CASRIAGPRSSYNEQFF